The 4 T cell receptor beta chains below were found in one sample sequenced in a study of OX40 agonist ivuxolimab in advanced cancers. Assay used: immunoSEQ multiplex PCR; TCRdb lists only in-frame clones, some missing. The sample shows under 80,000 clones, roughly 88% of them seen only once. Here the sequenced sample was CD4+ or CD8+ T cells sorted from blood, taken in a trial of the OX40 agonist ivuxolimab. Source of these receptors: an adult with an advanced solid tumor such as melanoma, head and neck, liver or kidney cancer.

V usage is TRBV2 and J usage is TRBJ2-7, with D perhaps matching TRBD2 (5 bases). The V and J ends lost 10 bases and 0 bases respectively, with 7 bases between them. Germline assignment: CDR1 SNHLY and CDR2 FYNNEI. This CDR3 has 11 amino acids. This CDR3 reads CATGNSYEQYF. The CDR3 nucleotides are TGTGCCACCGGGAACTCCTACGAGCAGTACTTC. Full variable domain (missing parts from reference TRBV2 and TRBJ2-7): EPEVTQTPSHQVTQMGQEVILRCVPISNHLYFYWYRQILGQKVEFLVSFYNNEISEKSEIFDDQFSVERPDGSNFTLKIRSTKLEDSAMYFCATGNSYEQYFGPGTRLTVT.

This clone has more than one count but fewer than ten. Relative to the germline gene, one junction end is altered; a read error may explain this. The DNA of the CDR3 is TGTGCCAGCAGCCTAGCGGGAGGGCAAGAGACCCAGTACTTC. It codes for CASSLAGGQETQYF. The rearrangement uses TRBV7-9 and TRBJ2-5; 12 bases are a match to TRBD2. Looked up from germline, CDR1 is SEHNR and CDR2 is FQNEAQ (reference sequence). The CDR3 length is 14 residues.

This chain connects TRBV6-6 to TRBJ2-6; no firm D call. V shed 5 bases and J shed 0 bases, with 5 bases lying between them. The germline gives CDR1 MNHNY, CDR2 SVGAGI (reference sequence). The CDR3 is made up of 14 amino acids. This CDR3 reads CASSRTSGANVLTF. Here the CDR3 DNA reads TGTGCCAGCAGTCGTACCTCTGGGGCCAACGTCCTGACTTTC.

This chain links TRBV4-1 with TRBJ2-2; D is uncertain. With 4 bases removed from V and 5 bases from J, the gap between germline ends came to 17 bases. The CDR3 is made up of 16 amino acids. Germline V gives CDR1 MGHRA, CDR2 YSYEKL. The CDR3: CASSRRTVGGTGELFF. CDR3 sequence (DNA): TGCGCCAGCAGCCGAAGGACCGTAGGTGGGACCGGGGAGCTGTTTTTT.